The 27 T cell receptor beta chains below all came from one sample that was sequenced in a study of spatial heterogeneity in lung cancer. Noted time point: blood at routine non-recurrence follow-up after resection. TCRdb fed the 5' RACE reads into MiXCR, producing one record per CDR3 protein. The data contain over 95,000 distinct CDR3 sequences, 10% to 12% of them singletons. Sample: PBMCs, taken at follow-up. These receptors were taken from a female donor with early-stage non-small cell lung cancer.

The V and J genes are TRBV7-2 and TRBJ1-2, with 7 nucleotides matching TRBD1. This CDR3 region has 17 residues. CDR1 is SGHTA and CDR2 is FQGNSA in the germline V gene. The J segment lost 0 bases and the V segment lost 1 base, leaving 8 bases of the junction unmatched. CDR3 sequence (DNA): TGTGCCAGCAGCTTAGTTAACAGGGGACTGACTAACTATGGCTACACCTTC. It encodes CASSLVNRGLTNYGYTF.

This clonotype was seen a few times. The CDR3 nucleotides are TGTGCCAGCAGCGCGACAGGGCCCAATCAGCCCCAGCATTTT. Translating gives CASSATGPNQPQHF. V is TRBV7-8 and J is TRBJ1-5; 7 nucleotides line up with TRBD1. The CDR3 loop spans 14 amino acids. The trim removed 5 bases at V and 3 bases at J, leaving 4 bases unmatched. Germline CDR1 SGHVS, CDR2 FQNEAQ.

J is TRBJ2-5 and V is TRBV5-1; 8 bases line up with TRBD2. Germline CDR1 and CDR2: SGHRS and YFSETQ. Losses at the gene ends were 0 bases for V and 4 bases for J; bases not matched to a gene: 14. The CDR3 extends over 18 amino acids. CDR3 region: CASSLGAYLAGHGETQYF. DNA of the CDR3: TGCGCCAGCAGCTTGGGCGCCTACCTAGCGGGCCACGGAGAGACCCAGTACTTC.

This clonotype was seen a few times. The V and J genes are TRBV2 and TRBJ1-1; D call uncertain. The CDR3 has 15 residues. From germline, CDR1 is SNHLY and CDR2 FYNNEI. V was clipped by 2 bases and J by 6 bases, with 16 bases between them. The CDR3 reads CASSESVGSQAEAFF. CDR3 DNA: TGTGCCAGCAGTGAAAGCGTGGGGTCCCAGGCTGAAGCTTTCTTT. Complete variable domain (other parts from reference TRBV2 and TRBJ1-1): EPEVTQTPSHQVTQMGQEVILRCVPISNHLYFYWYRQILGQKVEFLVSFYNNEISEKSEIFDDQFSVERPDGSNFTLKIRSTKLEDSAMYFCASSESVGSQAEAFFGQGTRLTVV.

This clonotype has ten or more counts. The V gene is TRBV28, the J gene TRBJ1-3; D ambiguous. The CDR3 length is 11 residues. V was clipped by 1 base and J by 8 bases, with 3 bases between them. The germline CDR1 and CDR2 sequences are MDHEN and SYDVKM. CDR3 amino acids: CASSLYDTIYF. CDR3 bases: TGTGCCAGCAGTTTATATGACACCATATATTTT.

This clonotype was found a few times. V gene TRBV6-6 combines with J gene TRBJ2-7, with D unclear. The CDR3 length is 12 residues. V dropped 6 bases and J dropped 4 bases, with 10 bases sitting between them. The V gene's germline CDR1 is MNHNY and CDR2 SVGAGI (reference sequence). CDR3 loop: CASSSGSYEQYF. The CDR3 DNA reads TGTGCCAGCAGCTCCGGAAGTTACGAGCAGTACTTC.

This clonotype was seen more than once but under ten times. The genes are TRBV19 and TRBJ2-2; D call uncertain. The CDR3 has 14 amino acids. The germline V gene has CDR1 LNHDA and CDR2 SQIVND (reference sequence). V dropped 6 bases and J dropped 2 bases, with 10 bases sitting between them. CDR3 amino acids: CASRLVLNTGELFF. Written as DNA, the CDR3 is TGTGCCAGTAGATTAGTGCTTAACACCGGGGAGCTGTTTTTT.

In its sample, this clonotype was seen a few times. The gene calls are TRBV6-1 and TRBJ2-3; tentative D call: TRBD2 (5 bases). CDR1 and CDR2 from the germline V gene are MNHNS and SASEGT. V shed 7 bases and J shed 2 bases, with 19 bases lying between them. CDR3 length: 16 amino acids. The CDR3 sequence: CASTSTARGSTDTQYF. The CDR3, as DNA: TGTGCCAGCACTTCTACAGCTCGCGGGTCCACAGATACGCAGTATTTT.

A few counts support this clonotype. The chain employs TRBV3-1 and TRBJ2-1; possible D gene TRBD2, 6 bases. Germline assignment: CDR1 LGHDT and CDR2 YNNKEL (reference sequence). The CDR3 consists of 18 residues. Between the trimmed V and J ends, which lost 3 bases and 0 bases, there was a span of 18 bases. This CDR3 reads CASSHHLNSGGSYNEQFF. The CDR3 nucleotides are TGTGCCAGCAGCCACCACCTAAATAGCGGTGGCTCCTACAATGAGCAGTTCTTC.

This clonotype was counted between two and nine times. The chain couples TRBV14 to TRBJ2-1, with 9 bases lining up with TRBD2. The CDR3 covers 21 residues. CDR1 and CDR2 (germline): SGHDN, FVKESK. With 3 bases clipped from V and 13 bases from J, the junction kept 31 bases outside the gene matches. CDR3 DNA: TGTGCCAGCAGCCACCTAACCGGCCTAGCGGGGCCCGTCGGTCTGGGAGCCACCCAGTTCTTC. It codes for CASSHLTGLAGPVGLGATQFF.

This clonotype was found many times. This chain links TRBV28 with TRBJ2-1; the D is unclear. CDR3 length: 15 residues. Germline-derived CDR1 and CDR2 are MDHEN and SYDVKM. The V end lost 4 bases, the J end lost 4 bases, and 14 bases lay between the germline ends. The CDR3 DNA follows: TGTGCCAGCAGTTCCCTAGGGCTGATTTACAATGAGCAGTTCTTC. This codes for CASSSLGLIYNEQFF.

The chain is built from TRBV28 and TRBJ2-3; D remains ambiguous. This CDR3 spans 12 amino acids. The V and J ends lost 3 bases and 10 bases respectively, with 11 bases between them. Germline CDR1 and CDR2: MDHEN and SYDVKM. Written as DNA, the CDR3 is TGTGCCAGCAGTTTGGGTCTGCTGGCGCAGTATTTT. Translation: CASSLGLLAQYF.

V gene TRBV7-9 combines with J gene TRBJ2-3, with no clear D. V lost 5 bases and J lost 2, with 11 bases in between. The CDR3 has 14 amino acids. CDR1 and CDR2 from the germline V gene are SEHNR and FQNEAQ (reference sequence). The CDR3: CASSPDQPTDTQYF. The CDR3 DNA sequence: TGTGCCAGCAGCCCCGATCAACCCACAGATACGCAGTATTTT. Drawing the rest from reference TRBV7-9 and TRBJ2-3, the complete variable domain is DTGVSQNPRHKITKRGQNVTFRCDPISEHNRLYWYRQTLGQGPEFLTYFQNEAQLEKSRLLSDRFSAERPKGSFSTLEIQRTEQGDSAMYLCASSPDQPTDTQYFGPGTRLTVL.

This clonotype was detected ten times or more. The chain uses TRBV5-1 and TRBJ2-2, with 8 bases aligning to TRBD1. V gave up 4 bases and J gave up 4 bases; unmatched junction bases: 9. The CDR3 length is 16 residues. Germline V lookup: CDR1 SGHRS, CDR2 YFSETQ. The CDR3 bases are TGCGCCAGCAGCGCGGGACAGGCTTTAATCACCGGGGAGCTGTTTTTT. It is translated as CASSAGQALITGELFF.

This clonotype showed up just once. The chain has TRBV5-1 and TRBJ1-1, with a tentative D call TRBD1 (5 bases). With 3 bases removed from V and 2 bases from J, the gap between germline ends came to 17 bases. Germline loops: CDR1 SGHRS, CDR2 YFSETQ. CDR3 length: 16 residues. CDR3 region: CASSYGYSDRNTEAFF. CDR3 nucleotide sequence: TGCGCCAGCAGCTACGGATACTCCGACAGAAACACTGAAGCTTTCTTT.

The rearrangement joins TRBV21-1 to TRBJ2-1; the tabulated D call, TRBD1, remains unverified against the DNA. TRBV21-1 is a known pseudogene. The CDR3 totals 15 residues. The CDR3 here is CASSRRGTKVNEQFF. The DNA for the CDR3 is TGTGCCAGCAGCAGGAGAGGGACAAAAGTTAATGAGCAGTTCTTC.

This clonotype was seen only a few times. The chain employs TRBV20-1 and TRBJ2-2; D may match TRBD1 or TRBD2 (5 bases each). The CDR3 covers 17 residues. The germline V gene encodes CDR1 DFQATT and CDR2 SNEGSKA (reference sequence). Trimming took off 4 bases at V and 7 bases at J, with 25 bases between the two ends. The CDR3 coding sequence is TGCAGTGCTAAACCTCTGGGACCAAGAGTGATACACGGGGAGCTGTTTTTT. Its protein is CSAKPLGPRVIHGELFF.

This clonotype was detected many times. The V call is TRBV18, the J call TRBJ1-1, with 7 bases that match TRBD1. The ends lost 3 bases at V and 4 bases at J; junction bases unmatched: 11. The CDR3 spans 16 residues. Germline values: CDR1 KGHSH, CDR2 LQKENI. The CDR3 nucleotides are TGTGCCAGCTCACCTTCGACAGGGAGCGGGGGCACTGAAGCTTTCTTT. Amino acids: CASSPSTGSGGTEAFF.

The chain is built from TRBV5-1 and TRBJ2-7; 9 positions match TRBD1. With V trimmed by 5 bases and J by 6 bases, 15 bases remained unmatched. This CDR3 region has 16 residues. Germline values: CDR1 SGHRS, CDR2 YFSETQ. CDR3 region: CASRLDPGQGSGEQYF. CDR3 DNA sequence: TGCGCCAGCAGATTAGATCCGGGACAGGGTTCTGGCGAGCAGTACTTC.

The V gene is TRBV2, the J gene TRBJ1-5; D is uncertain. The germline CDR1 and CDR2 sequences are SNHLY and FYNNEI. There are 13 residues in the CDR3. The ends were cut back, 4 bases at V and 7 bases at J, with 11 bases in the middle. The CDR3 loop is CASSVGVSQPQHF. The CDR3 bases are TGTGCCAGCAGTGTGGGAGTCAGCCAGCCCCAGCATTTT. Variable domain in full (rest from reference TRBV2 and TRBJ1-5): EPEVTQTPSHQVTQMGQEVILRCVPISNHLYFYWYRQILGQKVEFLVSFYNNEISEKSEIFDDQFSVERPDGSNFTLKIRSTKLEDSAMYFCASSVGVSQPQHFGDGTRLSIL.

This clonotype was detected only a few times. The gene calls are TRBV29-1 and TRBJ1-2; a possible D gene is TRBD1 (6 bases). The CDR3 extends over 12 amino acids. Germline V gene sequence: CDR1 SQVTM, CDR2 ANQGSEA. V was shortened by 6 bases and J by 4 bases, with 12 bases between the two germline ends. CDR3 region: CSVITGTYGYTF. The CDR3 DNA follows: TGCAGCGTCATAACAGGGACCTATGGCTACACCTTC.

In this sample, this clonotype turned up a few times. This rearrangement joins TRBV7-2 to TRBJ2-5; 12 bases fit TRBD2. The CDR3 is 16 residues long. V trimming: 4 bases; J trimming: 4 bases; junction bases outside the gene matches: 7. CDR1 SGHTA and CDR2 FQGNSA come from the germline V gene. CDR3 DNA sequence: TGTGCCAGCAGCTCCGGGTGGGGACTAGCGGGAGAGACCCAGTACTTC. Its translation is CASSSGWGLAGETQYF. Full variable domain (outside the CDR3, taken from reference TRBV7-2 and TRBJ2-5): GAGVSQSPSNKVTEKGKDVELRCDPISGHTALYWYRQSLGQGLEFLIYFQGNSAPDKSGLPSDRFSAERTGGSVSTLTIQRTQQEDSAVYLCASSSGWGLAGETQYFGPGTRLLVL.

The V and J genes are TRBV5-1 and TRBJ2-1; the D gene is possibly TRBD1 (6 bases). V was cut by 6 bases and J by 1 base, with 8 bases left in between. The V gene's germline CDR1 is SGHRS and CDR2 YFSETQ. CDR3 length: 13 amino acids. The CDR3 reads CASNQGSYNEQFF. The CDR3 DNA is TGCGCCAGCAACCAGGGGTCCTACAATGAGCAGTTCTTC. The variable domain in full, completed from reference TRBV5-1 and TRBJ2-1, reads KAGVTQTPRYLIKTRGQQVTLSCSPISGHRSVSWYQQTPGQGLQFLFEYFSETQRNKGNFPGRFSGRQFSNSRSEMNVSTLELGDSALYLCASNQGSYNEQFFGPGTRLTVL.

The genes are TRBV4-2 and TRBJ1-1, with D possibly matching TRBD1 (5 bases). In germline, CDR1 is LGHNA, CDR2 YNFKEQ. CDR3 size: 15 residues. The V and J ends lost 1 base and 4 bases respectively, with 13 bases between them. The CDR3 loop is CASSQVPQGATEAFF. DNA for the CDR3: TGTGCCAGCAGCCAAGTCCCGCAGGGTGCCACTGAAGCTTTCTTT.

This clonotype was detected only a few times. The chain joins TRBV5-8 to TRBJ2-7; 9 bases fit TRBD2. V lost 0 bases, J lost 3 bases, and 4 bases stayed unmatched. The CDR3 spans 15 residues. CDR1 and CDR2 (germline): SGHTS, YDEGEE. CDR3 in amino acids: CASSLGLAGIYEQYF. The CDR3 nucleotides read TGTGCCAGCAGCTTGGGTCTAGCGGGGATCTACGAGCAGTACTTC.

This sequence joins TRBV28 and TRBJ2-7, with no clear D. V lost 3 bases, J lost 5 bases, and 8 bases lay in between. Germline loops: CDR1 MDHEN, CDR2 SYDVKM. CDR3 size: 12 residues. CDR3 in DNA: TGTGCCAGCAGTTTCATGGGCCACGAGCAGTACGTC. Its protein product is CASSFMGHEQYV.

Ten or more counts support this clonotype. This chain connects TRBV12-3 or TRBV12-4 to TRBJ2-5; D remains unclear. With 5 bases removed from V and 4 bases from J, the gap between germline ends came to 14 bases. The CDR3 sequence is 14 residues long. CDR3 in amino acids: CASSLRAKSETQYF. The CDR3 bases are TGTGCCAGCAGTCTAAGGGCCAAATCAGAGACCCAGTACTTC.